The entry that follows covers one T cell receptor beta chain sequence. The CDR3 extends over 13 amino acids. Germline V CDR1 and CDR2: MNHEY, SVGAGI. V was clipped by 6 bases and J by 3 bases; unmatched bases: 2. Authors' processing steps: Scientists estimated how many nucleated cells there were by amplifying reference gene primers. Repertoires were generated with immunoSEQ multiplex PCR, while TCRdb's copy carries only in-frame clones and drops some. From that table come the V and J calls and clone size; the DNA was used to work out D and trimming. Of under 200,000 clones in the sample, roughly 84% were seen once. The record originates from a study of blood T cell repertoires in COVID-19.

The sample consisted of peripheral blood. The gene calls are TRBV6-5 and TRBJ1-2; 9 nucleotides agree with TRBD1. This receptor was obtained from a man in his sixties who had recovered from COVID-19. For the CDR3, the DNA is TGTGCCAGCAGGCGACAGGGGGACTATGGCTACACCTTC. Translating gives CASRRQGDYGYTF.